A single T cell receptor (beta chain) is shown here with its context. Germline V lookup: CDR1 SGHTA, CDR2 FQGNSA. Germline trimming cut 4 bases from V and 6 bases from J; bases unmatched to any gene: 7. This CDR3 spans 15 amino acids. The data were obtained in a study of blood T cell repertoires in COVID-19. Study at large: There were acute and convalescent COVID-19 samples, and they came from the United States, Italy and Spain. PBMCs, B-cell-depleted T cells, or T cells provided the cDNA or gDNA that made up the material.

In the study's own analysis: Estimation of nucleated cell counts relied on the amplification of reference gene primers. Using immunoSEQ multiplex PCR, the repertoire was profiled, and TCRdb retains in-frame clones only, with some absent. That table supplies the V and J calls and clone size; D and trimming were determined from the DNA. The sample includes roughly 140,000 clones, about 79% of them seen just once. The rearrangement joins TRBV7-2 to TRBJ2-2, with 8 bases fitting TRBD2. The sequence was collected from a woman aged 45-65 years in a cohort sampled during active or convalescent COVID-19. The sample consisted of peripheral blood. DNA of the CDR3: TGTGCCAGCAGCTCCGACGGGGGGGGATCCGGGGAGCTGTTTTTT. Amino acids: CASSSDGGGSGELFF. The full variable domain, its missing parts supplied by reference TRBV7-2 and TRBJ2-2, is GAGVSQSPSNKVTEKGKDVELRCDPISGHTALYWYRQSLGQGLEFLIYFQGNSAPDKSGLPSDRFSAERTGGSVSTLTIQRTQQEDSAVYLCASSSDGGGSGELFFGEGSRLTVL.